This T cell receptor beta chain was recorded in a study of vaccination and CD4 T cells after COVID-19. Across the whole study: Convalescent patients, SARS-CoV-2 positive by nasal swab PCR, comprised fewer than 10 mild cases and one severe case. Overlapping peptides of the spike proteins of SARS-CoV-2, HCoV-NL63, HCoV-OC43 and HCoV-229E were used for cell stimulation.

The Oncomine TCR Beta short-read assay was applied to DNA of cultured CD4+ T cells. MiXCR, run by TCRdb on the PCR reads, gives a single entry per CDR3 protein. The sample carries approximately 13,000 distinct CDR3 sequences, around 43% recorded once. This clonotype appeared a few times. Its specificity is not known. The treatment denotes: roughly 11-day PBMC culture with coronavirus spike peptide pools or control peptides (ViraFEST assay). The ViraFEST method relied on peptide pools to expand antigen-specific T cells, followed by TCR sequencing. The sequence came from a human donor who had recovered from COVID-19. The source material was CD4+ T cells from blood, cultured in vitro.

The chain's CDR3 is CSVAGGTLNTEAFF. The CDR3 coding sequence is TGCAGCGTTGCGGGTGGTACCCTGAACACTGAAGCTTTCTTT. J is TRBJ1-1 and V is TRBV29-1, with unresolved D. The CDR3 is made up of 14 amino acids. Germline assignment: CDR1 SQVTM and CDR2 ANQGSEA. Trimming left V 4 bases short and J 0 bases short, with 12 bases between.